Presented here are 21 T cell receptor beta chains from one specimen sequenced in a study of T cell changes during pregnancy in multiple sclerosis. Clones were read by immunoSEQ multiplex PCR, and TCRdb kept only the in-frame ones, dropping some. The sample lists about 69,000 clones; approximately 92% were seen once. The sequencing here drew on peripheral blood, taken in the third trimester of pregnancy. The receptors shown here come from a female donor in good health, enrolled as a control in a pregnancy study.

V is TRBV5-1 and J is TRBJ2-1, with TRBD2 as a possible D gene (6 bases). The ends were cut back, 3 bases at V and 2 bases at J, with 12 bases in the middle. In germline, CDR1 is SGHRS, CDR2 YFSETQ. The CDR3 covers 15 residues. Here the CDR3 reads CASSSGTQTYNEQFF. CDR3 nucleotide sequence: TGCGCCAGCAGCTCCGGGACTCAGACCTACAATGAGCAGTTCTTC.

The chain combines TRBV14 with TRBJ2-5; 14 bases fit TRBD2. V lost 3 bases, J lost 5 bases, and 5 bases stayed unmatched. Per germline, CDR1 SGHDN and CDR2 FVKESK. There are 16 residues in the CDR3. CDR3 sequence reads: CASSHGLAGGRETQYF. As DNA, the CDR3 is TGTGCCAGCAGCCATGGACTAGCGGGGGGTCGGGAGACCCAGTACTTC.

J is TRBJ2-5 and V is TRBV7-3, with D unresolved. The CDR3 is made up of 15 amino acids. The V gene's germline CDR1 is SGHTA and CDR2 FQGTGA. V was clipped by 5 bases and J by 2 bases, with 15 bases between them. The CDR3 DNA follows: TGTGCCAGCAGCGCCCGGAGAGCCGATCAAGAGACCCAGTACTTC. Translating gives CASSARRADQETQYF. Variable domain in full (rest from reference TRBV7-3 and TRBJ2-5): GAGVSQTPSNKVTEKGKYVELRCDPISGHTALYWYRQSLGQGPEFLIYFQGTGAADDSGLPNDRFFAVRPEGSVSTLKIQRTERGDSAVYLCASSARRADQETQYFGPGTRLLVL.

This sequence joins TRBV7-9 and TRBJ2-1; 11 bases are a match to TRBD2. V trimming: 5 bases; J trimming: 7 bases; junction bases outside the gene matches: 10. The CDR3 contains 16 residues. The germline CDR1 and CDR2 sequences are SEHNR and FQNEAQ (reference sequence). The CDR3 here is CASSLRTSGGGNEQFF. The CDR3 DNA follows: TGTGCCAGCAGCCTTCGTACTAGCGGGGGAGGAAATGAGCAGTTCTTC.

This chain joins TRBV27 and TRBJ1-1, with no clear D. The CDR3 sequence is 17 residues long. From germline, CDR1 is MNHEY and CDR2 SMNVEV (reference sequence). V was trimmed by 2 bases and J by 1 base, leaving 17 bases between them. In nucleotides, the CDR3 is TGTGCCAGCAGTTTAGTACACCCCCGACTTGGGAACACTGAAGCTTTCTTT. Translated: CASSLVHPRLGNTEAFF.

This sequence joins TRBV2 and TRBJ1-1; unclear D gene. Trimming pared 7 bases from V and 0 bases from J, leaving 15 bases between. Germline V gene lookup returns CDR1 SNHLY and CDR2 FYNNEI. This CDR3 has 15 amino acids. The CDR3 loop is CASNRNGQLNTEAFF. The CDR3 DNA sequence: TGTGCCAGCAACCGAAATGGGCAGCTGAACACTGAAGCTTTCTTT.

A single count supports this clone. The rearrangement uses TRBV7-9 and TRBJ2-1; possible D gene TRBD1, 6 bases. The germline gives CDR1 SEHNR, CDR2 FQNEAQ (reference sequence). The CDR3 is 15 amino acids. V was clipped by 4 bases and J by 0 bases, with 10 bases between them. The CDR3, as DNA: TGTGCCAGCAGCTACGGACAGTCCTCCTACAATGAGCAGTTCTTC. It specifies CASSYGQSSYNEQFF.

V is TRBV7-3 and J is TRBJ2-3; TRBD2 might be the D (5 bases). This CDR3 comprises 15 residues. Trimming pared 1 base from V and 0 bases from J, leaving 8 bases between. Germline lookup yields CDR1 SGHTA and CDR2 FQGTGA. Here the CDR3 DNA reads TGTGCCAGCAGCTTAATGTCGGGAAGCACAGATACGCAGTATTTT. Protein: CASSLMSGSTDTQYF.

The chain combines TRBV5-4 with TRBJ2-7, with 10 positions matching TRBD1. Trimming at V came to 4 bases and at J to 4 bases, leaving 5 bases not matched to a gene. Germline CDR1 is SGHNT and CDR2 is YYREEE (reference sequence). The CDR3 contains 14 residues. The DNA for the CDR3 is TGTGCCAGCAGCCCCGGACAGGGGGGTTACGAGCAGTACTTC. This sequence encodes CASSPGQGGYEQYF.

The V call is TRBV23-1, the J call TRBJ1-1; 8 bases map to TRBD1. TRBV23-1 is an ORF, and what it does is uncertain. The junction had 13 bases not matched to a gene; V was cut back by 0 bases and J by 1 base. CDR3 length equals 19 residues. The DNA of the CDR3 is TGCGCCAGCAGTCAATCTAAGAGCGGGACAGGTAGGGAGAACACTGAAGCTTTCTTT. It translates to CASSQSKSGTGRENTEAFF.

The chain couples TRBV14 to TRBJ2-5; no clear D gene. The germline CDR1 and CDR2 sequences are SGHDN and FVKESK. The CDR3 is 14 residues long. Trimming shortened V by 0 bases and J by 2 bases, and 7 bases separated the two germline ends. The CDR3 DNA reads as TGTGCCAGCAGCCAAGATTCGGGTCAAGAGACCCAGTACTTC. Translation: CASSQDSGQETQYF. Complete variable domain (other parts from reference TRBV14 and TRBJ2-5): EAGVTQFPSHSVIEKGQTVTLRCDPISGHDNLYWYRRVMGKEIKFLLHFVKESKQDESGMPNNRFLAERTGGTYSTLKVQPAELEDSGVYFCASSQDSGQETQYFGPGTRLLVL.

The gene calls are TRBV5-4 and TRBJ2-3, with D possibly being TRBD2 (5 bases). The V gene's germline CDR1 is SGHNT and CDR2 YYREEE (reference sequence). The CDR3 covers 12 residues. V lost 4 bases and J lost 6, with 9 bases in between. The CDR3 region is CASSAGRDTQYF. The DNA of the CDR3 is TGTGCCAGCAGCGCGGGTCGGGATACGCAGTATTTT.

This chain connects TRBV5-4 to TRBJ2-3; TRBD2 is a possible D gene (6 bases). This CDR3 is 17 amino acids long. From germline, CDR1 is SGHNT and CDR2 YYREEE (reference sequence). Deletions cut 0 bases from V and 2 bases from J, with 16 bases between. This CDR3 reads CASSLGSAGPITDTQYF. The CDR3 nucleotides are TGTGCCAGCAGCTTGGGGTCGGCGGGACCGATCACAGATACGCAGTATTTT.

V and J are TRBV19 and TRBJ1-5, with a weak D call TRBD1 (6 bases). The CDR3 is 14 residues long. The V and J ends lost 7 bases and 2 bases respectively, with 12 bases between them. Germline V CDR1 and CDR2: LNHDA, SQIVND (reference sequence). The CDR3 DNA reads as TGTGCCAGTACGGGGGGCGAGGGCAATCAGCCCCAGCATTTT. Residues: CASTGGEGNQPQHF.

This clone was observed a handful of times. V and J are TRBV18 and TRBJ1-1; D gene ambiguous. The CDR3 totals 12 residues. The germline gives CDR1 KGHSH, CDR2 LQKENI. V lost 2 bases to trimming and J lost 4 bases, with 5 bases between them. The chain's CDR3 is CASSPSVTEAFF. CDR3 DNA sequence: TGTGCCAGCTCACCATCAGTCACTGAAGCTTTCTTT. Based on the CDR3 plus reference TRBV18 and TRBJ1-1, the full variable domain is NAGVMQNPRHLVRRRGQEARLRCSPMKGHSHVYWYRQLPEEGLKFMVYLQKENIIDESGMPKERFSAEFPKEGPSILRIQQVVRGDSAAYFCASSPSVTEAFFGQGTRLTVV.

The chain joins TRBV29-1 to TRBJ1-2; 8 nucleotides agree with TRBD1. This CDR3 comprises 13 residues. CDR1 is SQVTM, CDR2 ANQGSEA, per germline. Trimming took 4 bases from V and 1 from J; bases not matched to a gene: 2. The CDR3, as DNA: TGCAGCGTTGGAGACAGGGGTAACTATGGCTACACCTTC. Translated, it gives CSVGDRGNYGYTF.

The genes are TRBV5-1 and TRBJ2-5; 9 bases align to TRBD2. The trim removed 4 bases at V and 3 bases at J, leaving 7 bases unmatched. The CDR3 covers 15 residues. Germline V gene lookup returns CDR1 SGHRS and CDR2 YFSETQ. The CDR3 reads CASSPGAGGEETQYF. The CDR3 DNA is TGCGCCAGCAGCCCGGGAGCGGGGGGAGAAGAGACCCAGTACTTC.

This clone showed up just a few times. The chain uses TRBV7-9 and TRBJ1-1; D remains ambiguous. Germline V gene data show CDR1 as SEHNR and CDR2 as FQNEAQ (reference sequence). The CDR3 consists of 13 residues. V was pared by 4 bases and J by 0 bases, with 6 bases between. The CDR3, as DNA: TGTGCCAGCAGCTCCTCCTTGAACACTGAAGCTTTCTTT. As protein: CASSSSLNTEAFF.

The V and J genes are TRBV7-8 and TRBJ2-5; 8 bases agree with TRBD2. The CDR3 is made up of 14 amino acids. V dropped 10 bases and J dropped 3; count of bases not matched to a gene: 10. Germline loops: CDR1 SGHVS, CDR2 FQNEAQ. CDR3 sequence: CAIRRTSTEETQYF. DNA for the CDR3: TGTGCCATTCGCCGGACTAGCACCGAAGAGACCCAGTACTTC.

The V and J genes are TRBV5-1 and TRBJ2-3, with 7 positions matching TRBD1. Germline CDR1 and CDR2: SGHRS and YFSETQ. This CDR3 spans 15 amino acids. J was trimmed by 6 bases and V by 1 base; bases with no gene match: 8. For the CDR3, the DNA is TGCGCCAGCAGCTTGCGACAGGGCGGCGCGGATACGCAGTATTTT. Amino acid sequence: CASSLRQGGADTQYF.

The chain is built from TRBV19 and TRBJ1-6, with D tentatively TRBD1 (5 bases). The CDR3 spans 14 residues. The V and J ends lost 7 bases and 8 bases respectively, with 15 bases between them. Germline CDR1 reads LNHDA; CDR2 reads SQIVND (reference sequence). The CDR3 here is CASNPRGGDSPLHF. CDR3 sequence (DNA): TGTGCCAGTAACCCACGGGGGGGGGATTCACCCCTCCACTTT.